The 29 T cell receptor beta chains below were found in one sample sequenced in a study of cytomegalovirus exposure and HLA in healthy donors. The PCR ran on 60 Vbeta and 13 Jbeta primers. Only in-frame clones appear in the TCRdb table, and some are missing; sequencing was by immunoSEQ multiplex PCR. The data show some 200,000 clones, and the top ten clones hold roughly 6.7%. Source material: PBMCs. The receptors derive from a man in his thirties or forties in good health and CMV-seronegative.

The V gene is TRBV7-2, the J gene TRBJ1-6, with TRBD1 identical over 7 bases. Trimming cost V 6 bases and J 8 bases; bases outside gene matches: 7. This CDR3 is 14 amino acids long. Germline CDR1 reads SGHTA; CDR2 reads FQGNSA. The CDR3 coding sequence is TGTGCCAGCAGTTCTGACAGGGCCTATTCACCCCTCCACTTT. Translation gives CASSSDRAYSPLHF.

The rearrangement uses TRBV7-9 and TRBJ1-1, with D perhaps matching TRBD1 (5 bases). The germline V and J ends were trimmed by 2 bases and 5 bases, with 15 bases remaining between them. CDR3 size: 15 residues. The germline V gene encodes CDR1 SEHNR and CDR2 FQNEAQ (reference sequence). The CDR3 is CASSLQGSGDTEAFF. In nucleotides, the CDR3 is TGTGCCAGCAGCTTACAGGGCTCGGGAGATACTGAAGCTTTCTTT.

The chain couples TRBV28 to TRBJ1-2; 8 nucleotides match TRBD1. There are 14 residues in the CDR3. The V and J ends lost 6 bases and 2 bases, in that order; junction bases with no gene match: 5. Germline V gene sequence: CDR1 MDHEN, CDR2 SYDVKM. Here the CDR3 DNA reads TGTGCCAGCAGCCACAGGGGGGGAAACTATGGCTACACCTTC. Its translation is CASSHRGGNYGYTF.

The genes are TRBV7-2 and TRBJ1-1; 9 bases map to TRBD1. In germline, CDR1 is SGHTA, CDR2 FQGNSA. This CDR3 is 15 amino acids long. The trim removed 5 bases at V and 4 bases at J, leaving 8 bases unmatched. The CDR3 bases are TGTGCCAGCAGCGCCGTCACAGGGGGCGGCACTGAAGCTTTCTTT. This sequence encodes CASSAVTGGGTEAFF. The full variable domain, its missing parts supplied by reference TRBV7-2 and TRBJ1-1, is GAGVSQSPSNKVTEKGKDVELRCDPISGHTALYWYRQSLGQGLEFLIYFQGNSAPDKSGLPSDRFSAERTGGSVSTLTIQRTQQEDSAVYLCASSAVTGGGTEAFFGQGTRLTVV.

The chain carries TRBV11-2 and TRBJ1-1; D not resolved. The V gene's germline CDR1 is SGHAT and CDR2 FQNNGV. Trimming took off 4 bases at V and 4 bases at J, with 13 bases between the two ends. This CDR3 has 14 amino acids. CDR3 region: CASSSSLISTEAFF. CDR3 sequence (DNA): TGTGCCAGCAGCTCGTCATTGATTAGCACTGAAGCTTTCTTT.

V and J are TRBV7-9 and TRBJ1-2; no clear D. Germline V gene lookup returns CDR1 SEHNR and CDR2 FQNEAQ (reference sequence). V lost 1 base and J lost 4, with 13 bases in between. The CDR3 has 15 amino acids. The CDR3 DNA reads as TGTGCCAGCAGCTTAGTGATGACGGGAGCCTATGGCTACACCTTC. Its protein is CASSLVMTGAYGYTF.

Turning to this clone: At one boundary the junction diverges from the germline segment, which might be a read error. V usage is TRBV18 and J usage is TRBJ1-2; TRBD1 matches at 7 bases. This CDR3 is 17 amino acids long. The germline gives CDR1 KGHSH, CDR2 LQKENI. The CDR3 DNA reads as TGTGCCAGCTCACCACTCCATGTAGGGACAGCTAATTATGGCTACACCTTC. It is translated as CASSPLHVGTANYGYTF. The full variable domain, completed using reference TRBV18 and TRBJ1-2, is NAGVMQNPRHLVRRRGQEARLRCSPMKGHSHVYWYRQLPEEGLKFMVYLQKENIIDESGMPKERFSAEFPKEGPSILRIQQVVRGDSAAYFCASSPLHVGTANYGYTFGSGTRLTVV.

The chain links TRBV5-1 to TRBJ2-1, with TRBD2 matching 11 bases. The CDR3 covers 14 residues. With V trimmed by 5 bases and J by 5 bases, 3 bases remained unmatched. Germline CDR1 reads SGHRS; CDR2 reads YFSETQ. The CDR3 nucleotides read TGCGCCAGCAGGACGACTAGCGGGAACAATGAGCAGTTCTTC. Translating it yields CASRTTSGNNEQFF. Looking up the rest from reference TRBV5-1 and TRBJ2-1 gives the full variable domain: KAGVTQTPRYLIKTRGQQVTLSCSPISGHRSVSWYQQTPGQGLQFLFEYFSETQRNKGNFPGRFSGRQFSNSRSEMNVSTLELGDSALYLCASRTTSGNNEQFFGPGTRLTVL.

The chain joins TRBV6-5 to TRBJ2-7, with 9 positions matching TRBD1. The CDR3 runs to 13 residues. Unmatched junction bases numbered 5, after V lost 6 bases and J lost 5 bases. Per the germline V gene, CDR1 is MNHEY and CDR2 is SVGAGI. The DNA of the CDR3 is TGTGCCAGCAGACTGGGACAGGGCAACGAGCAGTACTTC. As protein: CASRLGQGNEQYF.

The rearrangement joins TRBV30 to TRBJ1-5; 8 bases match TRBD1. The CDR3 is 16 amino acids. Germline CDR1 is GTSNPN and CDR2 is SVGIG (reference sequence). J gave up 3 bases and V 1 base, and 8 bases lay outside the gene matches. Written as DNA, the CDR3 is TGTGCCTGGAGTGCCTTTCAGGGGGCGGTCAATCAGCCCCAGCATTTT. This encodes CAWSAFQGAVNQPQHF.

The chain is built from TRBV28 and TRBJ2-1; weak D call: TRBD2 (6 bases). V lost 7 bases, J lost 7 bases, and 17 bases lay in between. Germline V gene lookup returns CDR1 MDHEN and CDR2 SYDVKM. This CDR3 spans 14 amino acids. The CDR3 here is CASTRDSQQNEQFF. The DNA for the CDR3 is TGTGCCAGCACCCGGGACTCCCAGCAGAATGAGCAGTTCTTC.

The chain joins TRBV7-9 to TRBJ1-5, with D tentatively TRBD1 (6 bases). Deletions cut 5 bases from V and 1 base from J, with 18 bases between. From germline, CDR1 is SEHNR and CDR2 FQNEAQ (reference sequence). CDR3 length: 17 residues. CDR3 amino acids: CASSMGAVGVSNQPQHF. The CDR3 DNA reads TGTGCCAGCAGCATGGGGGCCGTTGGAGTAAGCAATCAGCCCCAGCATTTT.

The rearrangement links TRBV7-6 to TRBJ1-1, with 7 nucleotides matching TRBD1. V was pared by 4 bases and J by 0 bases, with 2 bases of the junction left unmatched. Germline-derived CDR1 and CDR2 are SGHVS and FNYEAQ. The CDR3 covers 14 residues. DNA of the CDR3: TGTGCCAGCAGCTCCAGGGGGATGAACACTGAAGCTTTCTTT. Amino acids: CASSSRGMNTEAFF.

For the CDR3, the DNA is TGTGCCAGCAGCTTGACAGGGTTGAATGGCTACACCTTC. This gives the protein CASSLTGLNGYTF. V usage is TRBV11-2 and J usage is TRBJ1-2; the match to TRBD1 covers 7 bases. Germline V gene lookup returns CDR1 SGHAT and CDR2 FQNNGV. The ends lost 3 bases at V and 6 bases at J; junction bases unmatched: 4. The CDR3 totals 13 residues.

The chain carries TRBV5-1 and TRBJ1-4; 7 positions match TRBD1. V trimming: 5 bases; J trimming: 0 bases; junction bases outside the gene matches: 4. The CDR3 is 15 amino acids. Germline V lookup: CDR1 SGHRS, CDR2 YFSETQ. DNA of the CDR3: TGCGCCAGCAGACCGGGACAGTCAACTAATGAAAAACTGTTTTTT. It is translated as CASRPGQSTNEKLFF.

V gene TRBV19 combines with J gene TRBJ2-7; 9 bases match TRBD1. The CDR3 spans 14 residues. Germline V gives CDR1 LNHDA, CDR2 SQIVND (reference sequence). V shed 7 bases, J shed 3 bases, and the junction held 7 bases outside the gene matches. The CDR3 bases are TGTGCCAGTACCCCGGGACAGGGTTTCTACGAGCAGTACTTC. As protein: CASTPGQGFYEQYF.

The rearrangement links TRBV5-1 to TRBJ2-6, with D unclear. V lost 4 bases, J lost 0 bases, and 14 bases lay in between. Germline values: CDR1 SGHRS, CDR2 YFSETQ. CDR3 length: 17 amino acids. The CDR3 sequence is CASSVQVIPSGANVLTF. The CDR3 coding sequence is TGCGCCAGCAGCGTGCAGGTGATACCCTCTGGGGCCAACGTCCTGACTTTC. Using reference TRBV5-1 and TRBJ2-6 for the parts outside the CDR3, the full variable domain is KAGVTQTPRYLIKTRGQQVTLSCSPISGHRSVSWYQQTPGQGLQFLFEYFSETQRNKGNFPGRFSGRQFSNSRSEMNVSTLELGDSALYLCASSVQVIPSGANVLTFGAGSRLTVL.

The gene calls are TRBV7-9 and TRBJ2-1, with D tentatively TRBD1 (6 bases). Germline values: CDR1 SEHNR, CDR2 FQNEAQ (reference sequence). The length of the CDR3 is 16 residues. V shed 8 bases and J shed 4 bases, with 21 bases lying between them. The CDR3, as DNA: TGTGCCAGCCCGCGCAACGACAGGACCCTGTACAATGAGCAGTTCTTC. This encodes CASPRNDRTLYNEQFF.

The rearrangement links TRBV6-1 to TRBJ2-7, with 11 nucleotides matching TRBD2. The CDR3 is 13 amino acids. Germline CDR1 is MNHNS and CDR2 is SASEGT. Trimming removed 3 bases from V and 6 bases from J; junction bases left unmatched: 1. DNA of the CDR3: TGTGCCAGCAGTGAGACTAGCGGGACCGAGCAGTACTTC. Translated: CASSETSGTEQYF.

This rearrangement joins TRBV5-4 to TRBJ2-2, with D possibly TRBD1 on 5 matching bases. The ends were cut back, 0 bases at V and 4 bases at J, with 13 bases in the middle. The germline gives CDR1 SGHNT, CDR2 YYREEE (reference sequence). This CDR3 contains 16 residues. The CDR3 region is CASSLGGPRITGELFF. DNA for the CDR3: TGTGCCAGCAGCTTGGGGGGCCCACGTATCACCGGGGAGCTGTTTTTT.

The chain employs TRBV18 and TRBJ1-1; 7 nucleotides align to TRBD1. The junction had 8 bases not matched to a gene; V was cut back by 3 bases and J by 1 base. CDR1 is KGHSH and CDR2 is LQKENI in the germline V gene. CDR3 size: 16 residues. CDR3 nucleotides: TGTGCCAGCTCACCGATCCAGACAGGGAGGAACACTGAAGCTTTCTTT. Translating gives CASSPIQTGRNTEAFF. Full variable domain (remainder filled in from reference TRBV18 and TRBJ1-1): NAGVMQNPRHLVRRRGQEARLRCSPMKGHSHVYWYRQLPEEGLKFMVYLQKENIIDESGMPKERFSAEFPKEGPSILRIQQVVRGDSAAYFCASSPIQTGRNTEAFFGQGTRLTVV.

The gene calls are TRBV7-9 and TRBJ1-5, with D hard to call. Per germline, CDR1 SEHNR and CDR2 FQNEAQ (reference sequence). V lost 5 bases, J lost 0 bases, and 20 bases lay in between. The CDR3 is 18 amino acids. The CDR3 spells CASSGGVAGAHSNQPQHF. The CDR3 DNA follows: TGTGCCAGCAGCGGCGGAGTAGCGGGTGCGCATAGCAATCAGCCCCAGCATTTT.

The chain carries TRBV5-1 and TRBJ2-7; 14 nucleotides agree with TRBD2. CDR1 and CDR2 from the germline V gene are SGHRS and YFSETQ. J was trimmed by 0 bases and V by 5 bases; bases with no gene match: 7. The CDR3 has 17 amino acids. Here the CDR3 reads CASRSGTSGGVSYEQYF. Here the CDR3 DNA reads TGCGCCAGCAGGTCCGGGACTAGCGGGGGTGTCTCCTACGAGCAGTACTTC.

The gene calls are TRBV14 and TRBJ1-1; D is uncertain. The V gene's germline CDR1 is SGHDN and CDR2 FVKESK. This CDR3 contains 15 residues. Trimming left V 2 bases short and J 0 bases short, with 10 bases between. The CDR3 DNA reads TGTGCCAGCAGCCAAAGAACACCCATGAACACTGAAGCTTTCTTT. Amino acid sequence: CASSQRTPMNTEAFF.

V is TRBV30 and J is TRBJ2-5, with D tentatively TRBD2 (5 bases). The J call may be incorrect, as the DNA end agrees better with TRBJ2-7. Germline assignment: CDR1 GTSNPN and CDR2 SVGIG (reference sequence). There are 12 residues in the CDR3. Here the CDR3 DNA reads TGTGCCTGGACAGGAGGCTCCTACGAGCAGTACTTC. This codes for CAWTGGSYEQYF.

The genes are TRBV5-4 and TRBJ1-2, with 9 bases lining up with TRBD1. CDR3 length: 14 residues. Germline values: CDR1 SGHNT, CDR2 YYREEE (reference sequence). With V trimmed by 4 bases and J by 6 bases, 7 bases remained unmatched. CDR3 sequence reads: CASSRPGQGDGYTF. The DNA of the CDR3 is TGTGCCAGCAGCCGACCGGGACAGGGTGATGGCTACACCTTC.

The CDR3 region has the DNA TGTGCCAGCAGTTTACAGGGGGCTCGGGCAGATACGCAGTATTTT. Amino acid sequence: CASSLQGARADTQYF. V is TRBV6-5 and J is TRBJ2-3; 9 bases fit TRBD1. Germline V CDR1 and CDR2: MNHEY, SVGAGI. V was pared by 4 bases and J by 4 bases, with 6 bases of the junction left unmatched. CDR3 length: 15 amino acids.

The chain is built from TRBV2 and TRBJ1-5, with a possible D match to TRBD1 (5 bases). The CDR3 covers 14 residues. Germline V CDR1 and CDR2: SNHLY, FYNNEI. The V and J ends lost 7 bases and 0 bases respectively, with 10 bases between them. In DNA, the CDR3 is TGTGCCAGCAACCTCAGGGATAGCAATCAGCCCCAGCATTTT. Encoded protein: CASNLRDSNQPQHF.

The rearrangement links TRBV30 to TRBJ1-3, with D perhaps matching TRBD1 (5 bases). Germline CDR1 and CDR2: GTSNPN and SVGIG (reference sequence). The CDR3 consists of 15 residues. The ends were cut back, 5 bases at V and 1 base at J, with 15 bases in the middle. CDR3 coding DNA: TGTGCCTGGGGGGGGTTCGGACAATCTGGAAACACCATATATTTT. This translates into CAWGGFGQSGNTIYF.